This TCR beta chain was retrieved from a study of response to subunit inactivated influenza vaccine. The CDR3 spans 14 residues. Germline V gene lookup returns CDR1 DFQATT and CDR2 SNEGSKA (reference sequence). J gave up 7 bases and V 3 bases, and 4 bases lay outside the gene matches. A single record per CDR3 protein comes from TCRdb applying MiXCR to the RT-PCR reads. The top ten hold less than 8.5% of the sample, which has approximately 230,000 distinct CDR3 sequences, 9% to 15% seen once. The rearrangement joins TRBV20-1 to TRBJ1-6, with 9 bases that match TRBD1. The receptor was derived from a man aged 45-65 years who received an inactivated influenza vaccine. The sample in question was non-naive T cells sorted from PBMCs, obtained approximately 15 days before vaccination. The CDR3 DNA reads TGCAGTGCTAGCCGGGACAGGGAAAATTCACCCCTCCACTTT. Protein sequence: CSASRDRENSPLHF.